What follows are 14 T cell receptor beta chains derived from one specimen sequenced in a study of T cell changes during pregnancy in multiple sclerosis. Measured with immunoSEQ multiplex PCR; TCRdb has only the in-frame clones, and not every one. Of about 130,000 clones in the sample, 96% were seen once. The sequenced sample was peripheral blood, obtained after pregnancy. Every receptor here comes from a female donor with multiple sclerosis, enrolled in a pregnancy study.

The rearrangement joins TRBV27 to TRBJ2-1; 7 bases line up with TRBD2. The V and J ends lost 7 bases and 9 bases, in that order; junction bases with no gene match: 18. Germline CDR1 is MNHEY and CDR2 is SMNVEV (reference sequence). The CDR3 consists of 16 residues. This CDR3 is CASTGTKLGGIVEQFF. Here the CDR3 DNA reads TGTGCCAGCACCGGGACTAAGCTGGGAGGTATCGTTGAGCAGTTCTTC.

This sequence joins TRBV18 and TRBJ1-2, with a possible D match to TRBD1 (6 bases). This CDR3 spans 14 amino acids. CDR1 is KGHSH and CDR2 is LQKENI in the germline V gene. The germline V and J ends were trimmed by 3 bases and 8 bases, with 16 bases remaining between them. DNA for the CDR3: TGTGCCAGCTCACCTAAAACAGGGAGGGAAGGCTACACCTTC. Protein sequence: CASSPKTGREGYTF. Filled out from reference TRBV18 and TRBJ1-2, the complete variable domain reads NAGVMQNPRHLVRRRGQEARLRCSPMKGHSHVYWYRQLPEEGLKFMVYLQKENIIDESGMPKERFSAEFPKEGPSILRIQQVVRGDSAAYFCASSPKTGREGYTFGSGTRLTVV.

The chain combines TRBV6-6 with TRBJ2-7; 8 positions match TRBD1. The V gene end was trimmed by 6 bases and the J gene end by 2 bases; junction bases not matched to a gene: 6. CDR3 length equals 14 residues. Per the germline V gene, CDR1 is MNHNY and CDR2 is SVGAGI (reference sequence). Written as DNA, the CDR3 is TGTGCCAGCAGCGACCGGACAGGGACCTACGAGCAGTACTTC. Its translation is CASSDRTGTYEQYF.

The chain joins TRBV6-6 to TRBJ2-7, with D possibly matching TRBD1 (5 bases). The CDR3 spans 12 residues. Germline values: CDR1 MNHNY, CDR2 SVGAGI (reference sequence). V shed 8 bases and J shed 3 bases, with 11 bases lying between them. The DNA of the CDR3 is TGTGCCAGCTCCGCAGGGCTCTACGAGCAGTACTTC. Amino acid sequence: CASSAGLYEQYF.

The CDR3 nucleotides are TGTGCCACCAGCAGAGAAATACCGGGACACAGCGACTACGAGCAGTACTTC. Its translation is CATSREIPGHSDYEQYF. The V and J genes are TRBV15 and TRBJ2-7; TRBD1 might be the D (6 bases). V lost 0 bases, J lost 3 bases, and 18 bases lay in between. Germline values: CDR1 LNHNV, CDR2 YYDKDF (reference sequence). This CDR3 contains 17 residues.

The J gene is TRBJ2-3, the V gene TRBV5-4; 7 positions match TRBD2. Germline-derived CDR1 and CDR2 are SGHNT and YYREEE (reference sequence). This CDR3 comprises 14 residues. V lost 5 bases, J lost 7 bases, and 10 bases stayed unmatched. The CDR3: CASSSPATSNTQYF. CDR3 coding DNA: TGTGCCAGCAGTTCCCCCGCGACTAGCAATACGCAGTATTTT.

The CDR3 loop reads CARRPSTGIEQYF. The CDR3 DNA reads as TGTGCCAGAAGACCCTCCACAGGGATCGAGCAGTACTTC. This chain connects TRBV5-3 to TRBJ2-7; tentatively, D is TRBD1 (6 bases). TRBV5-3 falls under the ORF class, with uncertain function. This CDR3 comprises 13 residues. V gave up 5 bases and J gave up 6 bases, with 15 bases separating them.

The chain links TRBV19 to TRBJ2-1; 7 positions match TRBD2. The CDR3 has 16 amino acids. J lost 12 bases, V lost 1 base, and 15 bases had no gene match. The V gene's germline CDR1 is LNHDA and CDR2 SQIVND (reference sequence). The CDR3 DNA reads TGTGCCAGTAGTATAGGGCAGGCTCAGAGGGAGGGGAGGCAGTTCTTC. Protein product: CASSIGQAQREGRQFF.

V gene TRBV7-8 combines with J gene TRBJ2-7; no clear D gene. This CDR3 has 12 residues. Germline-derived CDR1 and CDR2 are SGHVS and FQNEAQ. The V end was cut by 6 bases, the J end by 0 bases, with 6 bases between. Here the CDR3 reads CASSRSSYEQYF. The CDR3 nucleotides are TGTGCCAGCAGTCGTAGCTCCTACGAGCAGTACTTC.

The V call is TRBV19, the J call TRBJ1-4; 8 positions agree with TRBD1. CDR1 LNHDA and CDR2 SQIVND come from the germline V gene (reference sequence). This CDR3 is 15 amino acids long. The V gene end was trimmed by 5 bases and the J gene end by 8 bases; junction bases not matched to a gene: 10. The CDR3 bases are TGTGCCAGTAGTTTACCCGACAGGGGACGAGAAAAACTGTTTTTT. It yields the protein CASSLPDRGREKLFF.

This chain links TRBV5-6 with TRBJ2-7; TRBD2 agrees at 13 bases. Germline-derived CDR1 and CDR2 are SGHDT and YYEEEE. Unmatched junction bases numbered 6, after V lost 3 bases and J lost 0 bases. This CDR3 has 17 residues. The CDR3 DNA reads as TGTGCCAGCAGCTCCGGGACTAGCGGGGCCCACTCCTACGAGCAGTACTTC. Protein product: CASSSGTSGAHSYEQYF. Looking up the rest from reference TRBV5-6 and TRBJ2-7 gives the full variable domain: DAGVTQSPTHLIKTRGQQVTLRCSPKSGHDTVSWYQQALGQGPQFIFQYYEEEERQRGNFPDRFSGHQFPNYSSELNVNALLLGDSALYLCASSSGTSGAHSYEQYFGPGTRLTVT.

The chain employs TRBV27 and TRBJ2-1; TRBD2 might be the D (5 bases). This CDR3 contains 15 residues. Trimming cost V 4 bases and J 0 bases, with 10 bases left between them. Germline CDR1 and CDR2: MNHEY and SMNVEV (reference sequence). The CDR3 DNA follows: TGTGCCAGCAGTTCGCGGAGGAGCTCCTACAATGAGCAGTTCTTC. Translation gives CASSSRRSSYNEQFF.

The chain employs TRBV13 and TRBJ2-5; 9 bases line up with TRBD1. Germline CDR1 PRHDT, CDR2 FYEKMQ (reference sequence). This CDR3 spans 18 amino acids. V lost 0 bases and J lost 1; bases outside the gene matches: 9. The CDR3 is CASSLGTQPGQGQETQYF. In nucleotides, the CDR3 is TGTGCCAGCAGCTTAGGGACCCAGCCGGGACAGGGCCAAGAGACCCAGTACTTC.

The chain joins TRBV7-9 to TRBJ2-1; 8 bases are shared with TRBD1. The CDR3 loop spans 15 amino acids. Germline V gene data show CDR1 as SEHNR and CDR2 as FQNEAQ (reference sequence). The J segment lost 7 bases and the V segment lost 2 bases, leaving 7 bases of the junction unmatched. The DNA of the CDR3 is TGTGCCAGCAGCTTAAGGCCTCAGGGGGCGAATGAGCAGTTCTTC. Translating it yields CASSLRPQGANEQFF.